This TCR beta chain was sequenced for a study of T cell clones after liver transplantation. Whole-study context: Until 12-24 months post-transplant, subjects got standard immunosuppression and no induction. Notes on the study in general: A significant post-transplant drop in circulating graft-donor-reactive CD4 TCRbeta sequences occurred in most of the 8 subjects.

Profiling relied on immunoSEQ multiplex PCR, and the TCRdb table lists in-frame clones only, not all of them. Among about 33,000 clones listed, approximately 96% were seen once. Per germline, CDR1 SEHNR and CDR2 FQNEAQ (reference sequence). This CDR3 is 11 amino acids long. V shed 6 bases and J shed 4 bases, with 6 bases lying between them. Notes on this clone: Its matching antigen is unknown. The same CDR3 can be traced to other DNA sequences in this sample.

Thawed unstimulated PBMCs were FACS-sorted by CD3, CD4 and CD8 into two populations. The sequences come from CD8+ T cells from blood, collected 12 months after liver transplant. This sequence joins TRBV7-9 and TRBJ1-1; no clear D gene. This TCR was sampled from a human patient who received a liver transplant. These T cells may partly come from the graft donor. The CDR3 sequence: CASSIGTEAFF. The CDR3 DNA reads TGTGCCAGCAGTATCGGCACTGAAGCTTTCTTT.